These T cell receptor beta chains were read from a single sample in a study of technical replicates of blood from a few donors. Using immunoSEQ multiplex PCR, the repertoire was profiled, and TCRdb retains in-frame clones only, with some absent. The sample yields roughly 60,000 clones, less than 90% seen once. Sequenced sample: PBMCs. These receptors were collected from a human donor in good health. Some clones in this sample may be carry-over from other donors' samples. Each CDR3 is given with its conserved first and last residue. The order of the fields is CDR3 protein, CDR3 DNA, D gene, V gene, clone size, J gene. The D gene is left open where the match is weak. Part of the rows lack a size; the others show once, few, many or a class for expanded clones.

CDR3: CASSVDRGETYEQYF
DNA: TGTGCCAGCAGTGTTGACAGGGGCGAGACCTACGAGCAGTACTTC
D: TRBD1
V: TRBV2
size: once
J: TRBJ2-7

CDR3: CAISEPTRDTQYF
DNA: TGTGCCATCAGTGAGCCGACCAGGGATACGCAGTATTTT
D: NA
V: TRBV10-3
size: NA
J: TRBJ2-3

CDR3: CASSLQGRGEAFF
DNA: TGTGCCAGCAGCCTACAGGGGCGAGGTGAAGCTTTCTTT
D: TRBD1
V: TRBV7-2
size: NA
J: TRBJ1-1

CDR3: CASSLNRGEAFF
DNA: TGTGCCAGCAGCCTAAACAGGGGTGAAGCTTTCTTT
D: TRBD1
V: TRBV5-4
size: NA
J: TRBJ1-1

CDR3: CASRRQETQYF
DNA: TGCGCCAGCAGGCGACAAGAGACCCAGTACTTC
D: NA
V: TRBV5-1
size: NA
J: TRBJ2-5

CDR3: CASSLGTPGPPF
DNA: TGTGCCAGCAGCTTAGGCACCCCAGGCCCTCCTTTT
D: NA
V: TRBV7-2
size: once
J: TRBJ2-2

CDR3: CASSQGVLFTTYGYTF
DNA: TGCGCCAGCAGCCAAGGCGTTTTATTTACTACCTATGGCTACACCTTC
D: NA
V: TRBV4-1
size: few
J: TRBJ1-2

CDR3: CASSQPLGGTTEAFF
DNA: TGCGCCAGCAGCCAACCCCTTGGAGGGACCACTGAAGCTTTCTTT
D: NA
V: TRBV4-1
size: NA
J: TRBJ1-1

CDR3: CASSNQRGGFVNEQFF
DNA: TGTGCCAGCAGTAACCAGCGGGGGGGGTTCGTCAATGAGCAGTTCTTC
D: TRBD2
V: TRBV27
size: NA
J: TRBJ2-1

CDR3: CASSLELTANYGYTF
DNA: TGTGCCAGCAGCTTAGAACTGACAGCTAACTATGGCTACACCTTC
D: NA
V: TRBV7-2
size: NA
J: TRBJ1-2

CDR3: CASSAKTGGNYGYTF
DNA: TGTGCCAGCAGCGCTAAAACAGGGGGGAACTATGGCTACACCTTC
D: TRBD1
V: TRBV5-4
size: NA
J: TRBJ1-2

CDR3: CATYSRTGVHYTEAFF
DNA: TGTGCCACATACTCTAGGACAGGGGTGCACTACACTGAAGCTTTCTTT
D: TRBD1
V: TRBV10-3
size: NA
J: TRBJ1-1

CDR3: CASSLGLPINYGYTF
DNA: TGTGCCAGCAGTTTAGGCCTCCCAATCAACTATGGCTACACCTTC
D: NA
V: TRBV27
size: NA
J: TRBJ1-2

CDR3: CASSELGGSGNQPQHF
DNA: TGTGCCAGCAGCGAATTAGGAGGGTCGGGCAATCAGCCCCAGCATTTT
D: NA
V: TRBV6-1
size: NA
J: TRBJ1-5

CDR3: CAQPGQGMIGSYEQYF
DNA: TGTGCCCAACCGGGACAGGGAATGATCGGCTCCTACGAGCAGTACTTC
D: TRBD1
V: TRBV5-4
size: NA
J: TRBJ2-7

CDR3: CASSLEPPGVGYTF
DNA: TGTGCCAGCAGCTTAGAACCTCCAGGGGTTGGCTACACCTTC
D: NA
V: TRBV7-8
size: NA
J: TRBJ1-2

CDR3: CATTRERGVYGYTF
DNA: TGTGCCACCACAAGGGAAAGGGGCGTCTATGGCTACACCTTC
D: NA
V: TRBV6-5
size: few
J: TRBJ1-2

CDR3: CASSQEVGADTQYF
DNA: TGTGCCAGCAGCCAAGAGGTAGGGGCAGATACGCAGTATTTT
D: NA
V: TRBV4-2
size: NA
J: TRBJ2-3

CDR3: CASSRFLTGIYGYTF
DNA: TGTGCCAGTAGCCGATTCTTGACAGGGATCTACGGCTACACCTTC
D: TRBD1
V: TRBV19
size: NA
J: TRBJ1-2

CDR3: CASSYDPEGGNTIYF
DNA: TGTGCCAGCAGCTACGACCCTGAGGGTGGAAACACCATATATTTT
D: NA
V: TRBV5-4
size: NA
J: TRBJ1-3

CDR3: CASRTAATGGTIEAFF
DNA: TGTGCCAGCAGAACCGCCGCGACAGGGGGAACGATCGAGGCTTTCTTT
D: TRBD1
V: TRBV28
size: NA
J: TRBJ1-1

CDR3: CASSYAGQGYEQYF
DNA: TGTGCCAGCAGTTACGCGGGACAGGGCTACGAGCAGTACTTC
D: TRBD1
V: TRBV6-6
size: NA
J: TRBJ2-7

CDR3: CAISESGGDEQYF
DNA: TGTGCCATCAGTGAGTCGGGAGGGGACGAGCAGTACTTC
D: TRBD2
V: TRBV10-3
size: NA
J: TRBJ2-7

CDR3: CASRSQGAGTEAFF
DNA: TGTGCCAGCAGATCACAGGGGGCAGGAACTGAAGCTTTCTTT
D: TRBD1
V: TRBV6-1
size: NA
J: TRBJ1-1

CDR3: CASSLLAGEQQYF
DNA: TGTGCCAGCTCACTCTTAGCGGGAGAGCAGCAGTACTTC
D: TRBD2
V: TRBV18
size: once
J: TRBJ2-7

CDR3: CASSARLGYEQYF
DNA: TGTGCCAGCAGCGCCCGACTCGGCTACGAGCAGTACTTC
D: NA
V: TRBV7-6
size: NA
J: TRBJ2-7

CDR3: CASSGDRLNYGYTF
DNA: TGTGCCAGCAGCGGCGACAGGTTAAACTATGGCTACACCTTC
D: NA
V: TRBV5-8
size: NA
J: TRBJ1-2

CDR3: CASSSGLAGAGELFF
DNA: TGTGCCAGCAGCTCGGGACTAGCGGGAGCCGGGGAGCTGTTTTTT
D: TRBD2
V: TRBV5-4
size: NA
J: TRBJ2-2

CDR3: CASSVGGQNIQYF
DNA: TGTGCCAGCAGCGTAGGGGGCCAAAACATTCAGTACTTC
D: NA
V: TRBV9
size: once
J: TRBJ2-4

CDR3: CASSFREKAEAFF
DNA: TGTGCCAGCAGCTTCAGGGAAAAAGCTGAAGCTTTCTTT
D: NA
V: TRBV7-9
size: few
J: TRBJ1-1

CDR3: CASSPHGAYEQYF
DNA: TGTGCCAGCAGCCCCCACGGGGCCTACGAGCAGTACTTC
D: NA
V: TRBV6-5
size: NA
J: TRBJ2-7

CDR3: CASSQEEGGTGELFF
DNA: TGTGCCAGCAGCCAAGAGGAGGGTGGAACCGGGGAGCTGTTTTTT
D: NA
V: TRBV4-2
size: NA
J: TRBJ2-2

CDR3: CASEQGGNTEAFF
DNA: TGTGCCAGCGAACAGGGGGGGAACACTGAAGCTTTCTTT
D: TRBD1
V: TRBV6-1
size: NA
J: TRBJ1-1

CDR3: CASSVAGGGYYEQYF
DNA: TGTGCCAGCAGCGTAGCTGGCGGGGGCTACTACGAGCAGTACTTC
D: NA
V: TRBV9
size: NA
J: TRBJ2-7

CDR3: CASSSGTGNTEAFF
DNA: TGCGCCAGCAGCTCTGGGACAGGGAACACTGAAGCTTTCTTT
D: TRBD1
V: TRBV5-1
size: few
J: TRBJ1-1

CDR3: CASSQAPGETQYF
DNA: TGCGCCAGCAGCCAAGCCCCCGGGGAGACCCAGTACTTC
D: NA
V: TRBV4-1
size: once
J: TRBJ2-5

CDR3: CASSQNVRGANYGYTF
DNA: TGTGCCAGCAGCCAAAACGTACGGGGGGCTAACTATGGCTACACCTTC
D: NA
V: TRBV27
size: once
J: TRBJ1-2

CDR3: CASSLAGLNTEAFF
DNA: TGTGCCAGCAGCTTAGCGGGCCTTAACACTGAAGCTTTCTTT
D: NA
V: TRBV7-2
size: NA
J: TRBJ1-1

CDR3: CASSLGGMSGEKLFF
DNA: TGTGCCAGCAGCTTAGGGGGAATGAGCGGTGAAAAACTGTTTTTT
D: NA
V: TRBV13
size: once
J: TRBJ1-4

CDR3: CASSATPGLAYEQYF
DNA: TGTGCCAGCAGCGCCACTCCGGGACTAGCATACGAGCAGTACTTC
D: TRBD2
V: TRBV9
size: NA
J: TRBJ2-7

CDR3: CASSGRVETQYF
DNA: TGTGCCAGCAGCGGTCGCGTAGAGACCCAGTACTTC
D: NA
V: TRBV7-6
size: NA
J: TRBJ2-5

CDR3: CASRPGTSGGFYEQYF
DNA: TGTGCCAGCAGGCCCGGGACTAGCGGGGGGTTCTACGAGCAGTACTTC
D: TRBD2
V: TRBV2
size: NA
J: TRBJ2-7

CDR3: CASSLAAASGYGYTF
DNA: TGTGCCAGCAGCTTAGCGGCAGCGTCGGGCTATGGCTACACCTTC
D: NA
V: TRBV7-8
size: NA
J: TRBJ1-2

CDR3: CASSPPGGEQYF
DNA: TGTGCCAGCAGCCCACCGGGGGGTGAGCAGTACTTC
D: TRBD2
V: TRBV7-9
size: NA
J: TRBJ2-7

CDR3: CASSTGTGGLETQYF
DNA: TGTGCCAGCAGCACCGGGACAGGGGGCTTAGAGACCCAGTACTTC
D: TRBD1
V: TRBV7-7
size: NA
J: TRBJ2-5

CDR3: CASSAVTGTYEQYF
DNA: TGTGCCAGCAGCGCGGTGACAGGGACTTACGAGCAGTACTTC
D: NA
V: TRBV7-9
size: NA
J: TRBJ2-7

CDR3: CASSNRDRIYEQYF
DNA: TGTGCCAGCAGCAACCGGGACAGGATCTACGAGCAGTACTTC
D: TRBD1
V: TRBV5-6
size: NA
J: TRBJ2-7

CDR3: CASSLGQGEIGQYF
DNA: TGCGCCAGCAGCCTGGGACAGGGCGAAATCGGGCAGTACTTC
D: TRBD1
V: TRBV5-1
size: NA
J: TRBJ2-7

CDR3: CASSQEGGFGYTF
DNA: TGCGCCAGCAGCCAAGAAGGGGGCTTCGGCTACACCTTC
D: TRBD1
V: TRBV4-1
size: NA
J: TRBJ1-2

CDR3: CSADRDISFF
DNA: TGCAGCGCCGACAGGGATATCTCGTTCTTC
D: TRBD1
V: TRBV29-1
size: once
J: TRBJ2-1